This T cell receptor (beta chain) comes out of a study of OX40 agonist ivuxolimab in advanced cancers. About the research overall: In three patients, partial responses were observed, one with hepatocellular carcinoma and two with cutaneous melanoma. Overall study findings and caveats: Relative to CD4+ cells, CD8+ T cells on average had more expanded clones. Several nonresponders also turned out to have low normalized T-cell clonal expansion. Clonal expansion was seen in CD4+ and CD8+ blood T cells by week 6 at 0.1 to 3.0 mg/kg.

As concerns this clone: Its antigen is not known.

The data were produced by immunoSEQ multiplex PCR, yet TCRdb's version contains in-frame clones alone and is incomplete. In the table there are 40,000 to 60,000 clones, 80% to 90% of which are singletons. J gave up 2 bases and V 3 bases, and 4 bases lay outside the gene matches. The CDR3 contains 14 residues. Germline assignment: CDR1 ENHRY and CDR2 SYGVKD. This TCR derives from an adult with an advanced solid tumor such as melanoma, head and neck, liver or kidney cancer. The sequences come from CD4+ or CD8+ T cells sorted from blood, collected in a trial of the OX40 agonist ivuxolimab. This rearrangement joins TRBV10-3 to TRBJ2-7, with 7 bases identical to TRBD2. DNA for the CDR3: TGTGCCATCAGTGAACGGGAGGACACCTACGAGCAGTACTTC. This codes for CAISEREDTYEQYF.